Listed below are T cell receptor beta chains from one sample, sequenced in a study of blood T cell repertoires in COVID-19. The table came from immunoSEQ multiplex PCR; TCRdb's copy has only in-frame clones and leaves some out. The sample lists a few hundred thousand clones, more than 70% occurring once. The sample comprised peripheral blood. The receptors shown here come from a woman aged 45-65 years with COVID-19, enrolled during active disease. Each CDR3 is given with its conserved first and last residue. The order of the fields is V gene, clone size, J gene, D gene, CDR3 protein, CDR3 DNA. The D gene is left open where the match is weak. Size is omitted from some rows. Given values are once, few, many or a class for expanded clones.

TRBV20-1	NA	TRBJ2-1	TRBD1	CSACDRTGPSSEQFF	TGCAGTGCTTGTGACCGGACAGGGCCATCGAGTGAGCAGTTCTTC
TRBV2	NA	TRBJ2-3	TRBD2	CASEASGGRHSTDTQYF	TGTGCCAGCGAGGCTAGCGGGGGCCGACATAGCACAGATACGCAGTATTTT
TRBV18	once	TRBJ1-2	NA	CASSSETTNYGYTF	TGTGCCAGCTCAAGTGAGACAACTAACTATGGCTACACCTTC
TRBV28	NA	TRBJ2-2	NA	CASSPGWELFF	TGTGCCAGCAGTCCCGGTTGGGAGCTGTTTTTT
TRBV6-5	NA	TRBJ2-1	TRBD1	CASSFTTGGYNEQFF	TGTGCCAGCAGTTTCACCACAGGGGGTTACAATGAGCAGTTCTTC
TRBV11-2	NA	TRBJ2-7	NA	CASQVGAYEQYF	TGTGCCAGCCAAGTCGGGGCCTACGAGCAGTACTTC
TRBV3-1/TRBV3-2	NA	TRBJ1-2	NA	CASSQDAGADYGYTF	TGTGCCAGCAGCCAAGATGCGGGCGCGGACTATGGCTACACCTTC
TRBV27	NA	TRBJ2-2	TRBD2	CASQRGQDTGELFF	TGTGCCTCTCAGCGGGGGCAGGACACCGGGGAGCTGTTTTTT
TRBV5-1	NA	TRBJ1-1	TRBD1	CASRQTGGRGTEAFF	TGCGCCAGCAGACAGACAGGGGGCCGGGGCACTGAAGCTTTCTTT
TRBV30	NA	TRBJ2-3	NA	CAWSLGQITDTQYF	TGTGCCTGGAGCCTTGGACAGATCACAGATACGCAGTATTTT
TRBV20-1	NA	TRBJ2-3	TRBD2	CSASGARGDTDTQYF	TGCAGTGCTAGTGGAGCGCGGGGGGACACAGATACGCAGTATTTT
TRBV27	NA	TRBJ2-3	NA	CASSGASSTDTQYF	TGTGCCAGCAGTGGAGCGAGTAGCACAGATACGCAGTATTTT
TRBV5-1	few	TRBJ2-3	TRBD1	CASSLEYRGTDTQYF	TGCGCCAGCAGCTTGGAATACAGGGGAACAGATACGCAGTATTTT
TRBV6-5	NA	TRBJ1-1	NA	CASSSYQGGNTEAFF	TGTGCCAGCAGTTCGTATCAGGGAGGGAACACTGAAGCTTTCTTT
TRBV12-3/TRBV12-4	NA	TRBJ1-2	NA	CASSLGNYGYTF	TGTGCCAGCAGTTTGGGCAACTATGGCTACACCTTC
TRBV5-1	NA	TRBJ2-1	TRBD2	CASSSTSGGAREQFF	TGCGCCAGCAGCTCCACTAGCGGGGGGGCCAGGGAGCAGTTCTTC
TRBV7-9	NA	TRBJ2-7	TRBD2	CASTRGGEIYEQYF	TGTGCCAGCACTCGCGGGGGAGAAATCTACGAGCAGTACTTC
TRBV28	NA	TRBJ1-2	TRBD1	CASTTPGQGRGYTF	TGTGCCAGCACCACTCCGGGACAGGGAAGAGGCTACACCTTC
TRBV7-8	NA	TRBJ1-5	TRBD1	CASSVRDRVGQPQHF	TGTGCCAGCAGCGTCCGGGACAGGGTGGGTCAGCCCCAGCATTTT
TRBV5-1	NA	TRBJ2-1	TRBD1	CASSPDRAPYNEQFF	TGCGCCAGCAGTCCGGACAGGGCCCCCTACAATGAGCAGTTCTTC
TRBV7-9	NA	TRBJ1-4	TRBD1	CASSLSQGAYEKLFF	TGTGCCAGCAGCTTATCTCAGGGGGCGTATGAAAAACTGTTTTTT
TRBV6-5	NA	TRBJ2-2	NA	CASTVSGELFF	TGTGCCAGCACGGTCTCCGGGGAGCTGTTTTTT
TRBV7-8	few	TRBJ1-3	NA	CASSLAWGNGNTIYF	TGTGCCAGCAGCTTAGCCTGGGGCAACGGAAACACCATATATTTT
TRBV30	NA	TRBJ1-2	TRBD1	CAWSVQGAGGYTF	TGTGCCTGGAGTGTACAGGGGGCAGGTGGCTACACCTTC
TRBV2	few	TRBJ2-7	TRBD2	CASSEKRGGQGSYEQYF	TGTGCCAGCAGTGAAAAACGGGGGGGCCAGGGCTCCTACGAGCAGTACTTC
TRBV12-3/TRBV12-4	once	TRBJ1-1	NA	CASSFLFTEAFF	TGTGCCAGCAGTTTCCTCTTCACTGAAGCTTTCTTT
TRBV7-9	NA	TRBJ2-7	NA	CASSLALGGNEQYF	TGTGCCAGCAGCTTAGCGCTAGGAGGGAACGAGCAGTACTTC
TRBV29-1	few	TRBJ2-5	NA	CSVVVGETQYF	TGCAGCGTCGTTGTTGGCGAGACCCAGTACTTC
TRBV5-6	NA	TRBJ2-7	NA	CASSFSRDKWYF	TGTGCCAGCAGCTTCTCCCGGGACAAGTGGTACTTC
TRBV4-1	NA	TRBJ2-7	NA	CASSQVSGLSYEQYF	TGCGCCAGCAGCCAAGTCTCCGGTCTCTCGTACGAGCAGTACTTC
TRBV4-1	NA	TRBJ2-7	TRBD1	CASSPPGQPYEQYF	TGCGCCAGCAGCCCCCCGGGACAGCCCTACGAGCAGTACTTC
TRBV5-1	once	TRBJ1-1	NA	CASSISRMNTEAFF	TGCGCCAGCAGCATTTCGAGAATGAACACTGAAGCTTTCTTT
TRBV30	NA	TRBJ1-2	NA	CAWSRTVDGYTF	TGTGCCTGGAGTCGGACAGTCGATGGCTACACCTTC
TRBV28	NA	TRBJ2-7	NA	CASLQGYEQYF	TGTGCCAGCCTTCAGGGGTACGAGCAGTACTTC
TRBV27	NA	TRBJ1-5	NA	CASGRAGGNQPQHF	TGTGCCAGCGGTCGGGCGGGGGGCAATCAGCCCCAGCATTTT
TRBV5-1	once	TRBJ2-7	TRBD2	CASSLAGEGEQYF	TGCGCCAGCAGCTTGGCCGGGGAGGGAGAGCAGTACTTC
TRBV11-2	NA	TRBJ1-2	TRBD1	CASSPTRQGGGYTF	TGTGCCAGCAGCCCTACACGACAGGGCGGCGGCTACACCTTC
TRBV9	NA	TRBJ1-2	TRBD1	CASSGQGAHYGYTF	TGTGCCAGCAGCGGACAGGGGGCTCACTATGGCTACACCTTC
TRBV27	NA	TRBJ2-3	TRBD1	CASLGQGVADTQYF	TGTGCCAGTCTTGGGCAGGGGGTCGCAGATACGCAGTATTTT
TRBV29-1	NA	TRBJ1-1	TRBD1	CSVTGGVSEAFF	TGCAGCGTGACAGGGGGCGTTTCTGAAGCTTTCTTT
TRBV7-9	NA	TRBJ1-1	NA	CASSLLGGTEAFF	TGTGCCAGCAGCTTACTAGGGGGCACTGAAGCTTTCTTT
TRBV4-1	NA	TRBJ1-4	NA	CASSRAPGTNEKLFF	TGCGCCAGCAGCCGAGCCCCGGGAACTAATGAAAAACTGTTTTTT
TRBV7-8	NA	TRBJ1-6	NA	CASSLLPQGQLNSPLHF	TGTGCTAGCAGCCTCCTCCCCCAGGGGCAATTGAATTCACCCCTCCACTTT
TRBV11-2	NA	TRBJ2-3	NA	CASSVVGGAGDTQYF	TGTGCCAGCAGCGTGGTAGGGGGGGCGGGAGATACGCAGTATTTT
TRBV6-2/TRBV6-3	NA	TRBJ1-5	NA	CASSYPLQPQHF	TGTGCCAGCAGTTACCCTCTTCAGCCCCAGCATTTT
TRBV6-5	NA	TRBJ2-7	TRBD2	CASSYSRAGGPYEQYF	TGTGCCAGCAGTTACTCGAGGGCGGGGGGGCCTTACGAGCAGTACTTC
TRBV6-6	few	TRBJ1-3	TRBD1	CASSQYQGDTIYF	TGTGCCAGCAGCCAGTACCAGGGGGACACCATATATTTT
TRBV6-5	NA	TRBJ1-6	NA	CASRKVVENSPLHF	TGTGCCAGCAGGAAAGTTGTGGAGAATTCACCCCTCCACTTT
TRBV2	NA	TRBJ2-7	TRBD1	CATGDRGRSVAYEQYF	TGTGCCACAGGGGACAGGGGGCGATCGGTCGCCTACGAGCAGTACTTC
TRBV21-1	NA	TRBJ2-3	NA	CASSKMGGRTDTQYF	TGTGCCAGCAGCAAAATGGGGGGTCGCACAGATACGCAGTATTTT
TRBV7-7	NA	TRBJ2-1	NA	CASSLVLTSSYNEQFF	TGTGCCAGCAGCTTAGTCCTAACGAGCTCCTACAATGAGCAGTTCTTC
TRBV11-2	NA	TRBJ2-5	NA	CASSLSSETQYF	TGTGCCAGCAGCTTAAGTAGTGAGACCCAGTACTTC
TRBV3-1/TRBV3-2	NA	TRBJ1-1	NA	CASSQAAGGTEAFF	TGTGCCAGCAGCCAGGCCGCAGGTGGCACTGAAGCTTTCTTT
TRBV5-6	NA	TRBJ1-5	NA	CASSSSSGRINQPQHF	TGTGCCAGCAGCTCTTCATCGGGGAGAATCAATCAGCCCCAGCATTTT
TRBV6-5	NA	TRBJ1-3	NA	CASSYWGGAIYF	TGTGCCAGCAGTTACTGGGGGGGGGCCATATATTTT
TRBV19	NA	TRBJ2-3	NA	CASSPTGAGAYTQYF	TGTGCCAGTAGCCCAACGGGTGCGGGGGCATATACGCAGTATTTT
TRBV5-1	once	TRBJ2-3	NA	CASSSLLLGGGLDTQYF	TGCGCCAGCAGCTCCCTCTTATTAGGGGGGGGCCTAGATACGCAGTATTTT
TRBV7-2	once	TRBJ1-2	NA	CASSSPTDILYGYTF	TGTGCCAGCAGCTCGCCTACGGACATTCTCTATGGCTACACCTTC
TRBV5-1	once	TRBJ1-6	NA	CASSFAGVGSPLHF	TGCGCCAGCAGCTTTGCGGGGGTAGGTTCACCCCTCCACTTT